This T cell receptor beta chain derives from a study of T cell clones after liver transplantation. On the study more broadly: Subjects received no induction therapy and standard immunosuppression until randomization at 12-24 months post-transplant.

Profiling relied on immunoSEQ multiplex PCR, and the TCRdb table lists in-frame clones only, not all of them. The sample consists of 53,000 or so clones, about 81% of them appearing once. Findings and caveats of the study: Low donor cell numbers restricted donor-reactive repertoire measurement in a couple of subjects.

The table lists this clone with a count of one. Its antigen is unidentified. Specimen: CD4+ T cells from blood, collected before liver transplant. The receptor comes from a human donor who received a liver transplant.

CDR3 DNA: TGTGCCAGCAGCCCCATCGGTGGTTCTGGGATCGCTTTCTTT. This codes for CASSPIGGSGIAFF. V and J are TRBV9 and TRBJ1-1; D unclear. CDR1 and CDR2 from the germline V gene are SGDLS and YYNGEE. V was trimmed by 4 bases and J by 11 bases, leaving 21 bases between them. The CDR3 length is 14 residues.